Listed here are 2 T cell receptor beta chains from one sample, sequenced in a study of T cell changes during pregnancy in multiple sclerosis. TCRdb keeps only in-frame clones here, not all; method: immunoSEQ multiplex PCR. This table holds 50,000 to 60,000 clones, approximately 90% found once. Sequencing was performed on peripheral blood, taken after pregnancy. The receptor source for this set is a female donor in good health, enrolled as a control in a pregnancy study.

V and J are TRBV5-4 and TRBJ2-1; 9 bases are a match to TRBD2. Losses at the gene ends were 7 bases for V and 3 bases for J; bases not matched to a gene: 11. Germline V gives CDR1 SGHNT, CDR2 YYREEE (reference sequence). The CDR3 spans 16 residues. CDR3 region: CASGPLRGGFYNEQFF. CDR3 in DNA: TGTGCCAGCGGACCACTGCGGGGGGGTTTCTACAATGAGCAGTTCTTC. The full variable domain, completed using reference TRBV5-4 and TRBJ2-1, is ETGVTQSPTHLIKTRGQQVTLRCSSQSGHNTVSWYQQALGQGPQFIFQYYREEENGRGNFPPRFSGLQFPNYSSELNVNALELDDSALYLCASGPLRGGFYNEQFFGPGTRLTVL.

The V and J genes are TRBV5-1 and TRBJ1-2; D is possibly TRBD1 (5 bases). V lost 0 bases and J 4 bases, leaving 10 bases between the germline ends. Germline V gene sequence: CDR1 SGHRS, CDR2 YFSETQ. This CDR3 has 14 residues. The CDR3 reads CASSLARDFYGYTF. The CDR3 coding sequence is TGCGCCAGCAGCTTGGCCAGGGACTTCTATGGCTACACCTTC.